This T cell receptor beta chain was observed in a study of PD-1 blockade in mismatch repair-deficient tumors. Assay: immunoSEQ multiplex PCR; the TCRdb copy retains only in-frame clones and omits some. This table holds fewer than 50,000 clones, roughly 77% found once. All patients were mismatch repair deficient, assessed by either PCR or immunohistochemistry. TCRs were sequenced from a few patients responding to pembrolizumab. After removal of 5 bases from V and 4 bases from J, the junction contained 11 bases not matched to a gene. Per the germline V gene, CDR1 is LNHDA and CDR2 is SQIVND (reference sequence). There are 15 residues in the CDR3.

The chain uses TRBV19 and TRBJ2-7; 7 nucleotides match TRBD1. The source material was peripheral blood, sampled 4 weeks after starting pembrolizumab. The TCR originated in an adult with mismatch repair-deficient cancer. Here the CDR3 DNA reads TGTGCCAGTAGTTCGCCGAGGGACAGCCTATACGAGCAGTACTTC. This translates into CASSSPRDSLYEQYF.